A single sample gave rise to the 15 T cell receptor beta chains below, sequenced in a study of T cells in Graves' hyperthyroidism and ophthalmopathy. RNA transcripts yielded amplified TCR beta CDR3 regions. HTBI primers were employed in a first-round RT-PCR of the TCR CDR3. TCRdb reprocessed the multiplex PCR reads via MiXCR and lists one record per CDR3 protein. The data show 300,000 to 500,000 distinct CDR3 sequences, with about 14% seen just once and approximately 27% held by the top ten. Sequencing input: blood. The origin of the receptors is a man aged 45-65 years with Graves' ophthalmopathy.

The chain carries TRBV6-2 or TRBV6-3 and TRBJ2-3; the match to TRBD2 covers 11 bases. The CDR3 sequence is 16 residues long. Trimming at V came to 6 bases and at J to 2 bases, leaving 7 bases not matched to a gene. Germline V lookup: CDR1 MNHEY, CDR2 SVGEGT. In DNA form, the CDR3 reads TGTGCCAGCAGGGGACTAGCGGAAAGGAACACAGATACGCAGTATTTT. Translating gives CASRGLAERNTDTQYF.

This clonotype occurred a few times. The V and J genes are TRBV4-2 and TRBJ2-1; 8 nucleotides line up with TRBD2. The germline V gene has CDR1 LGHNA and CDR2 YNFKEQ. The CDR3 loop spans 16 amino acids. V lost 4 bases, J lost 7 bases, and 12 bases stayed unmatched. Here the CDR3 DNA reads TGTGCCAGCAGCCTGGGCCTGGCGGGAGGTACTAATGAGCAGTTCTTC. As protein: CASSLGLAGGTNEQFF.

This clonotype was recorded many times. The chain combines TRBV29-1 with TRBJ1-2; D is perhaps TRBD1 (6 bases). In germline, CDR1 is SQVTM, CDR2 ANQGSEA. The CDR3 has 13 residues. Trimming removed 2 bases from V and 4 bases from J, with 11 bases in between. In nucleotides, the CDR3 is TGCAGCGTTGAAACAGGGCTTGTCTATGGCTACACCTTC. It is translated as CSVETGLVYGYTF.

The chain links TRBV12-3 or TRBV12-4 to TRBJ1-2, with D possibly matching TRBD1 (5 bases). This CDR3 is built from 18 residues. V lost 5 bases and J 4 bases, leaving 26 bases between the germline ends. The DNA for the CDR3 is TGTGCCAGCAGTACTTTTAGGGGATCGGTCCGCTCCATCTATGGCTACACCTTC. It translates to CASSTFRGSVRSIYGYTF.

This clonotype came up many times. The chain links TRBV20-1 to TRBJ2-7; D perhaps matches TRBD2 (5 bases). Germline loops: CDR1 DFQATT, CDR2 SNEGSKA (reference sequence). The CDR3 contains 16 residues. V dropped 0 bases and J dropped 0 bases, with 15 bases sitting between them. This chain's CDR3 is CSARDYSGPSSYEQYF. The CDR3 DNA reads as TGCAGTGCTAGAGATTACAGCGGTCCAAGCTCCTACGAGCAGTACTTC.

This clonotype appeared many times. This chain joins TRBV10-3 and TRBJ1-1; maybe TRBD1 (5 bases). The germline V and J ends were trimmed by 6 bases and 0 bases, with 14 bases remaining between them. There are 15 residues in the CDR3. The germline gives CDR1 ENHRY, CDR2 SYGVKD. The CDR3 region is CAISQGRGMNTEAFF. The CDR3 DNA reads TGTGCCATCAGCCAAGGTCGGGGGATGAACACTGAAGCTTTCTTT.

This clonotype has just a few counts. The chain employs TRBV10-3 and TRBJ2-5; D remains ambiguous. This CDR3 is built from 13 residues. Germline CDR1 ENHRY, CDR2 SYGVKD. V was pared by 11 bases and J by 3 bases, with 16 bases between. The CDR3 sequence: CASCRSREETQYF. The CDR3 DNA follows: TGTGCCTCCTGCCGCAGCAGAGAAGAGACCCAGTACTTC.

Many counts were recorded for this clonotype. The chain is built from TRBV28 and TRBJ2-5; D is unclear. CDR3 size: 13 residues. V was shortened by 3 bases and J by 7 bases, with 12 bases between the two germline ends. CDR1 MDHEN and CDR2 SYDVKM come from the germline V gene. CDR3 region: CASSLPQKWTQYF. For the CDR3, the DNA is TGTGCCAGCAGTTTGCCTCAAAAGTGGACCCAGTACTTC.

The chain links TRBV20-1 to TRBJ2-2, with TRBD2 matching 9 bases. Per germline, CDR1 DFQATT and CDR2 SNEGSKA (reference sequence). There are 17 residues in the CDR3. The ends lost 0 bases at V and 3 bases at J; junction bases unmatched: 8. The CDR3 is CSARDPASGRHTGELFF. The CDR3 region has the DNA TGCAGTGCTAGAGATCCGGCGAGCGGGAGGCACACCGGGGAGCTGTTTTTT.

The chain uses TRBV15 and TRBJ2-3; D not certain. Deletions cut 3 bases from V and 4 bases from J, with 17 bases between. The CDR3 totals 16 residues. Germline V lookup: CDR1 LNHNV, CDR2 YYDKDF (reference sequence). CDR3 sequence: CATSSFEQITSDTQYF. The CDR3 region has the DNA TGTGCCACCAGCAGCTTCGAACAGATTACATCAGATACGCAGTATTTT.

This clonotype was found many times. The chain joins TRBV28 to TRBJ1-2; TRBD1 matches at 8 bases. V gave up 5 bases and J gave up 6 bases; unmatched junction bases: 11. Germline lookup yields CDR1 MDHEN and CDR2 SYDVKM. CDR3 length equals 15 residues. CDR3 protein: CASSPDRGIGDGYTF. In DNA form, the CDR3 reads TGTGCCAGCAGTCCTGACAGGGGAATAGGGGATGGCTACACCTTC.

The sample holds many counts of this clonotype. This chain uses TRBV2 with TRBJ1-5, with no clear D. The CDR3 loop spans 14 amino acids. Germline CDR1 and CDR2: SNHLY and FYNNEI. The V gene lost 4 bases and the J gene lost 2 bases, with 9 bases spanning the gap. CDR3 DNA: TGTGCCAGCAGTGGTGAGACCCGCAATCAGCCCCAGCATTTT. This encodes CASSGETRNQPQHF.

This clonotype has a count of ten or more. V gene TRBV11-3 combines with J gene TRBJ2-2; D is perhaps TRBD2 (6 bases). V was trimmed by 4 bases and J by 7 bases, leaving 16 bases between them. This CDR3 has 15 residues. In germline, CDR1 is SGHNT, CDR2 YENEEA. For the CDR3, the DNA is TGTGCCAGCAGCTCGGGACTTACCCGCGGCGGGGAGCTGTTTTTT. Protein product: CASSSGLTRGGELFF.

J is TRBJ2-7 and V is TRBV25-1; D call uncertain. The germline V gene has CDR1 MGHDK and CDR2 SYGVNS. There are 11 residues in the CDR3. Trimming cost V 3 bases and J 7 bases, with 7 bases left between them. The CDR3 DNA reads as TGTGCCAGCAGTGAGTCCCTTGAGCAGTACTTC. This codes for CASSESLEQYF.

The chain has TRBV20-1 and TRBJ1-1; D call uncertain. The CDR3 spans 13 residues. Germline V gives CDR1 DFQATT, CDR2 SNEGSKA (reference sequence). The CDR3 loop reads CSGLMLINTEAFF. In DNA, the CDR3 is TGCTCCGGTTTGATGCTTATCAACACTGAAGCTTTCTTT.